The 25 T cell receptor beta chains below come from one sample, sequenced in a study of CD8+ T cells in alopecia areata. Sample treatment: oral pan-JAK inhibitor, 5-10 mg twice daily. In each case, RNA was isolated and then reverse transcribed into cDNA as the sequencing template. Sequenced by immunoSEQ multiplex PCR; TCRdb stores in-frame clones only, minus some. The table lists 120,000 or so clones, 61% of them singletons. Material: CD4+ T cells sorted from blood, obtained at week 4, from a patient treated with tofacitinib. These receptors were collected from a human donor with alopecia areata.

A note on this clone: The same CDR3 arises from other DNA sequences in this sample as well. The chain uses TRBV30 and TRBJ1-5, with D maybe TRBD1 (5 bases). Between the trimmed V and J ends, which lost 2 bases and 4 bases, there was a span of 12 bases. This CDR3 region has 14 residues. Germline lookup yields CDR1 GTSNPN and CDR2 SVGIG (reference sequence). The CDR3 is CAWSTGALNQPQHF. CDR3 DNA: TGTGCCTGGAGTACCGGGGCGCTTAATCAGCCCCAGCATTTT.

The J gene is TRBJ1-2, the V gene TRBV5-1; 7 bases align to TRBD1. Germline CDR1 SGHRS, CDR2 YFSETQ. The CDR3 sequence is 13 residues long. Trimming took 4 bases from V and 8 from J; bases not matched to a gene: 8. CDR3 in amino acids: CASSPTGYDGYTF. CDR3 DNA: TGCGCCAGCAGCCCGACAGGGTACGACGGCTACACCTTC.

The chain carries TRBV5-4 and TRBJ2-5; 16 bases match TRBD2. The germline V gene encodes CDR1 SGHNT and CDR2 YYREEE (reference sequence). J gave up 3 bases and V 4 bases, and 3 bases lay outside the gene matches. The CDR3 totals 16 residues. CDR3 region: CASSEGTSGGEETQYF. The DNA for the CDR3 is TGTGCCAGCAGCGAAGGGACTAGCGGGGGGGAAGAGACCCAGTACTTC.

The CDR3, as DNA: TGTGCCAGCAGTAGAGAGAGGGGCGAGCAGTACTTC. Its protein is CASSRERGEQYF. The chain couples TRBV27 to TRBJ2-7; tentatively, D is TRBD1 or TRBD2 (5 bases each). This CDR3 is built from 12 residues. Germline values: CDR1 MNHEY, CDR2 SMNVEV (reference sequence). Trimming left V 5 bases short and J 6 bases short, with 11 bases between.

The chain employs TRBV19 and TRBJ1-2, with 7 bases aligning to TRBD1. This CDR3 has 15 residues. Germline-derived CDR1 and CDR2 are LNHDA and SQIVND (reference sequence). The V gene end was trimmed by 2 bases and the J gene end by 2 bases; junction bases not matched to a gene: 5. The CDR3 DNA follows: TGTGCCAGTAGTATACCCGGGACAGCCAACTATGGCTACACCTTC. Protein sequence: CASSIPGTANYGYTF.

This chain connects TRBV19 to TRBJ1-2; D not resolved. The germline gives CDR1 LNHDA, CDR2 SQIVND (reference sequence). The ends were cut back, 9 bases at V and 1 base at J, with 15 bases in the middle. This CDR3 region has 14 residues. This CDR3 reads CASASEVINYGYTF. The CDR3 DNA follows: TGTGCCAGCGCCTCCGAGGTCATTAACTATGGCTACACCTTC. Supplemented by reference TRBV19 and TRBJ1-2, the full variable domain reads DGGITQSPKYLFRKEGQNVTLSCEQNLNHDAMYWYRQDPGQGLRLIYYSQIVNDFQKGDIAEGYSVSREKKESFPLTVTSAQKNPTAFYLCASASEVINYGYTFGSGTRLTVV.

The V and J genes are TRBV4-1 and TRBJ1-2; possible D gene TRBD1, 5 bases. Trimming stripped 4 bases from V and 7 bases from J, with 16 bases between. Germline V gives CDR1 MGHRA, CDR2 YSYEKL. The CDR3 contains 14 residues. CDR3 sequence reads: CASSPPGLSSGYTF. The CDR3 coding sequence is TGCGCCAGCAGCCCCCCGGGACTGTCGAGTGGCTACACCTTC.

The chain carries TRBV6-6 and TRBJ2-7, with D possibly being TRBD1 (6 bases). The ends were cut back, 5 bases at V and 0 bases at J, with 14 bases in the middle. The CDR3 is made up of 15 amino acids. Germline assignment: CDR1 MNHNY and CDR2 SVGAGI (reference sequence). CDR3 in DNA: TGTGCCAGCAGTGTCGACAGGATGAGCTCCTACGAGCAGTACTTC. Translated, it gives CASSVDRMSSYEQYF.

The genes are TRBV2 and TRBJ2-7; no reliable D call. V lost 0 bases and J lost 6, with 9 bases in between. Germline CDR1 and CDR2: SNHLY and FYNNEI. This CDR3 region has 13 residues. The CDR3 bases are TGTGCCAGCAGTGAAGCGCTCTTATCCGAGCAGTACTTC. Translation gives CASSEALLSEQYF. Together with reference TRBV2 and TRBJ2-7, the CDR3 gives the full variable domain: EPEVTQTPSHQVTQMGQEVILRCVPISNHLYFYWYRQILGQKVEFLVSFYNNEISEKSEIFDDQFSVERPDGSNFTLKIRSTKLEDSAMYFCASSEALLSEQYFGPGTRLTVT.

The genes are TRBV19 and TRBJ1-5; D uncertain. The length of the CDR3 is 14 residues. Germline loops: CDR1 LNHDA, CDR2 SQIVND (reference sequence). V shed 3 bases and J shed 5 bases, with 11 bases lying between them. The CDR3 DNA follows: TGTGCCAGTAGTATCGGCAGGAGAGATCAGCCCCAGCATTTT. Its protein is CASSIGRRDQPQHF. The full variable domain, completed using reference TRBV19 and TRBJ1-5, is DGGITQSPKYLFRKEGQNVTLSCEQNLNHDAMYWYRQDPGQGLRLIYYSQIVNDFQKGDIAEGYSVSREKKESFPLTVTSAQKNPTAFYLCASSIGRRDQPQHFGDGTRLSIL.

This clone was observed once. V usage is TRBV18 and J usage is TRBJ2-2; D not resolved. The ends were cut back, 2 bases at V and 5 bases at J, with 6 bases in the middle. The CDR3 is 13 residues long. Germline V lookup: CDR1 KGHSH, CDR2 LQKENI. DNA of the CDR3: TGTGCCAGCTCACCAGTACGGACCGGGGAGCTGTTTTTT. Amino acid sequence: CASSPVRTGELFF.

The chain joins TRBV7-2 to TRBJ1-2, with TRBD1 matching 9 bases. This CDR3 is 15 amino acids long. Germline-derived CDR1 and CDR2 are SGHTA and FQGNSA. The ends lost 5 bases at V and 7 bases at J; junction bases unmatched: 11. The CDR3 nucleotides are TGTGCCAGCAGCCTAACGGGACAGGGAGGCGGTGGCTACACCTTC. Protein product: CASSLTGQGGGGYTF. Drawing the rest from reference TRBV7-2 and TRBJ1-2, the complete variable domain is GAGVSQSPSNKVTEKGKDVELRCDPISGHTALYWYRQSLGQGLEFLIYFQGNSAPDKSGLPSDRFSAERTGGSVSTLTIQRTQQEDSAVYLCASSLTGQGGGGYTFGSGTRLTVV.

In this sample, this clone turned up a few times. The chain has TRBV6-1 and TRBJ2-5, with D tentatively TRBD2 (6 bases). CDR1 and CDR2 from the germline V gene are MNHNS and SASEGT. The V and J ends lost 2 bases and 5 bases respectively, with 15 bases between them. The CDR3 loop spans 15 amino acids. This CDR3 reads CASSEREVKGETQYF. The CDR3 DNA reads as TGTGCCAGCAGTGAAAGGGAGGTTAAGGGGGAGACCCAGTACTTC.

The chain is built from TRBV11-2 and TRBJ2-3; D unclear. The CDR3 has 10 residues. V was pared by 0 bases and J by 11 bases, with 3 bases between. CDR1 SGHAT and CDR2 FQNNGV come from the germline V gene. The CDR3 DNA reads TGTGCCAGCAGCTTAGAAAGGCAGTATTTT. The encoded protein is CASSLERQYF.

The V and J genes are TRBV18 and TRBJ2-1, with D tentatively TRBD1 (8 bases). Germline assignment: CDR1 KGHSH and CDR2 LQKENI. The CDR3 runs 16 residues. The V end was cut by 3 bases, the J end by 3 bases, with 15 bases between. As DNA, the CDR3 is TGTGCCAGCTCACCCACGACAGGGGACTACTACAATGAGCAGTTCTTC. Its protein is CASSPTTGDYYNEQFF.

The chain has TRBV5-6 and TRBJ2-4; D uncertain. The V end was cut by 0 bases, the J end by 5 bases, with 0 bases between. Germline V gene data show CDR1 as SGHDT and CDR2 as YYEEEE. The length of the CDR3 is 11 residues. The CDR3 reads CASSLENIQYF. DNA of the CDR3: TGTGCCAGCAGCTTGGAAAACATTCAGTACTTC.

A few counts support this clone. The chain combines TRBV28 with TRBJ2-3, with D perhaps matching TRBD2 (6 bases). V was cut by 3 bases and J by 4 bases, with 14 bases left in between. Germline-derived CDR1 and CDR2 are MDHEN and SYDVKM. The CDR3 is made up of 15 amino acids. The CDR3 nucleotides read TGTGCCAGCAGTTTTAGGGGAGGCGGCGCAGATACGCAGTATTTT. This codes for CASSFRGGGADTQYF. The variable domain in full, completed from reference TRBV28 and TRBJ2-3, reads DVKVTQSSRYLVKRTGEKVFLECVQDMDHENMFWYRQDPGLGLRLIYFSYDVKMKEKGDIPEGYSVSREKKERFSLILESASTNQTSMYLCASSFRGGGADTQYFGPGTRLTVL.

This chain joins TRBV10-3 and TRBJ2-5; a weak D match, TRBD1 (6 bases). From germline, CDR1 is ENHRY and CDR2 SYGVKD. The CDR3 spans 12 residues. V was pared by 10 bases and J by 1 base, with 10 bases between. The CDR3 DNA reads as TGTGCCACCGCACAGGGCCAAGAGACCCAGTACTTC. Amino acids: CATAQGQETQYF.

The J gene is TRBJ2-1, the V gene TRBV6-5, with unresolved D. The germline gives CDR1 MNHEY, CDR2 SVGAGI. V lost 10 bases to trimming and J lost 2 bases, with 9 bases between them. This CDR3 contains 12 residues. The CDR3 region has the DNA TGTGCCACCCAGTCCACCTACAATGAGCAGTTCTTC. As protein: CATQSTYNEQFF.

V is TRBV9 and J is TRBJ1-5; D not resolved. Germline lookup yields CDR1 SGDLS and CDR2 YYNGEE. V lost 0 bases, J lost 3 bases, and 7 bases lay in between. CDR3 length equals 14 residues. The chain's CDR3 is CASSVDGYNQPQHF. DNA for the CDR3: TGTGCCAGCAGCGTAGACGGCTACAATCAGCCCCAGCATTTT.

The chain recombines TRBV7-2 with TRBJ2-5, with D hard to call. This CDR3 contains 11 residues. Germline V gives CDR1 SGHTA, CDR2 FQGNSA. V was cut by 4 bases and J by 5 bases, with 5 bases left in between. The CDR3 spells CASSSIETQYF. CDR3 DNA sequence: TGTGCCAGCAGCTCGATTGAGACCCAGTACTTC.

The chain couples TRBV2 to TRBJ1-2; D gene uncertain. CDR3 length: 13 residues. The V and J ends lost 0 bases and 8 bases respectively, with 10 bases between them. Germline V gene lookup returns CDR1 SNHLY and CDR2 FYNNEI. The CDR3 DNA is TGTGCCAGCAGTGAAGCGCGAGGGTCCGGCTACACCTTC. Translating gives CASSEARGSGYTF.

The rearrangement uses TRBV9 and TRBJ1-1; no clear D. V was pared by 4 bases and J by 0 bases, with 10 bases between. The CDR3 sequence is 14 residues long. In germline, CDR1 is SGDLS, CDR2 YYNGEE. CDR3 nucleotides: TGTGCCAGCAGCCCTGGCACCATGAACACTGAAGCTTTCTTT. It encodes CASSPGTMNTEAFF. The full variable domain, in which reference TRBV9 and TRBJ1-1 provide the parts outside the CDR3, is DSGVTQTPKHLITATGQRVTLRCSPRSGDLSVYWYQQSLDQGLQFLIQYYNGEERAKGNILERFSAQQFPDLHSELNLSSLELGDSALYFCASSPGTMNTEAFFGQGTRLTVV.

For this clone: The junction and the germline gene differ at one end; a read error may be behind it. The chain uses TRBV5-1 and TRBJ2-3; tentatively, D is TRBD2 (6 bases). CDR1 and CDR2 (germline): SGHRS, YFSETQ. The CDR3 totals 14 residues. The CDR3 is CASSTGIGGDTQYF. For the CDR3, the DNA is TGTGCCAGCAGCACCGGGATTGGAGGGGATACGCAGTATTTT.

The chain is built from TRBV5-6 and TRBJ1-6, with unresolved D. This CDR3 has 12 residues. Germline V gene sequence: CDR1 SGHDT, CDR2 YYEEEE. Trimming removed 1 base at V and 7 bases at J, with 3 bases between. The CDR3 sequence is CASSLQNSPLHF. CDR3 nucleotides: TGTGCCAGCAGCTTGCAGAATTCACCCCTCCACTTT.